Below, one T cell receptor (beta chain) is given with its context. This entry belongs to a study of T cells in Graves' hyperthyroidism and ophthalmopathy. Uncontrolled infection, other autoimmune disease, pregnancy or lactation led to exclusion. J gave up 3 bases and V 4 bases, and 4 bases lay outside the gene matches. The CDR3 length is 13 residues. CDR1 and CDR2 from the germline V gene are DFQATT and SNEGSKA (reference sequence). Amplified TCR beta CDR3 regions came from RNA transcripts. The HTBI set primed first-round TCR CDR3 RT-PCR. One entry per CDR3 protein, called by TCRdb with MiXCR from the multiplex PCR reads. The data contain roughly 740,000 distinct CDR3 sequences, 15% to 20% of them singletons.

The chain links TRBV20-1 to TRBJ2-3, with 7 nucleotides matching TRBD2. The source material was blood. This TCR came from a man aged 18 to 29 with Graves' hyperthyroidism. Here the CDR3 DNA reads TGCAGTGCTAAAAGGGAGGGGACAGATACGCAGTATTTT. This codes for CSAKREGTDTQYF.